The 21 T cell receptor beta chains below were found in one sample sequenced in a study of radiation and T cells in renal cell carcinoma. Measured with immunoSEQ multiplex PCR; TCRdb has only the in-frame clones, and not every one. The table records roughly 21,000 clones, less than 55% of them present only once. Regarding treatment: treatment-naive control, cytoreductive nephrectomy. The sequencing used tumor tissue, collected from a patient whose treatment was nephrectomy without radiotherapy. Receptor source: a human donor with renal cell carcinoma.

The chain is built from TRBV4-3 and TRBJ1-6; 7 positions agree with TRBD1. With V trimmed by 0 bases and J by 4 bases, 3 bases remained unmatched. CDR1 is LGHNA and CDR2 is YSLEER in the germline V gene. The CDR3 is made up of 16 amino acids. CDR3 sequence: CASSQEDRLYNSPLHF. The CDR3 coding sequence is TGCGCCAGCAGCCAAGAGGACAGGCTTTATAATTCACCCCTCCACTTT.

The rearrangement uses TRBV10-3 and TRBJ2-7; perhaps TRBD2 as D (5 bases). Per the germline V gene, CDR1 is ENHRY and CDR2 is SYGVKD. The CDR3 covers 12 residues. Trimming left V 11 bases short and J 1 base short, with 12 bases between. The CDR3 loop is CAFRTDSYEQYF. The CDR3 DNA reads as TGTGCCTTTCGGACTGATTCCTACGAGCAGTACTTC.

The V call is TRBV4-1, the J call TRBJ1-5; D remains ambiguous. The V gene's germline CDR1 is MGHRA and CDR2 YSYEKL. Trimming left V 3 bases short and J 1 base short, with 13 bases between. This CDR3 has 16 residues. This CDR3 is CASSHDPGNSNQPQHF. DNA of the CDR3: TGCGCCAGCAGCCACGACCCGGGGAACAGCAATCAGCCCCAGCATTTT.

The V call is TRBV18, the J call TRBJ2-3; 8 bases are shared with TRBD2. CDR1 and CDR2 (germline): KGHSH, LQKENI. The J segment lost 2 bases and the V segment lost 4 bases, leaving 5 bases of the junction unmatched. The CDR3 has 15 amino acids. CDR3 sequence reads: CASSHGGAFTDTQYF. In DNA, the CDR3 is TGTGCCAGCTCACACGGGGGGGCATTCACAGATACGCAGTATTTT.

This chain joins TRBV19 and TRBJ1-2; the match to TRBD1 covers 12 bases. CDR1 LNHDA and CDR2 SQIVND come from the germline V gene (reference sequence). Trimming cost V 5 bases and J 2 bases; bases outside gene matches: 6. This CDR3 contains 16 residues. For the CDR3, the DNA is TGTGCCAGTAGTCCCGGGACAGGGGGCGGAAACTATGGCTACACCTTC. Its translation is CASSPGTGGGNYGYTF.

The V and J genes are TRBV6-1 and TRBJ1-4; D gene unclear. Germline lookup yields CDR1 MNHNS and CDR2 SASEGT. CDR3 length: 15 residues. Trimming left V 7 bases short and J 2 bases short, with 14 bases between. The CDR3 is CASKGSPGTNEKLFF. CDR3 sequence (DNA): TGTGCCAGCAAGGGATCTCCCGGGACTAATGAAAAACTGTTTTTT.

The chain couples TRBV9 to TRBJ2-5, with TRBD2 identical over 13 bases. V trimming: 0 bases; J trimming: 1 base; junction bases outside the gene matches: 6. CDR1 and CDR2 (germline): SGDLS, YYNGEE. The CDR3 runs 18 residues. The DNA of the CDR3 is TGTGCCAGCAGCGTAGCTGGGGGGACTAGCGGGGTCCAAGAGACCCAGTACTTC. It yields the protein CASSVAGGTSGVQETQYF. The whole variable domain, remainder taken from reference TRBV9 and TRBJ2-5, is DSGVTQTPKHLITATGQRVTLRCSPRSGDLSVYWYQQSLDQGLQFLIQYYNGEERAKGNILERFSAQQFPDLHSELNLSSLELGDSALYFCASSVAGGTSGVQETQYFGPGTRLLVL.

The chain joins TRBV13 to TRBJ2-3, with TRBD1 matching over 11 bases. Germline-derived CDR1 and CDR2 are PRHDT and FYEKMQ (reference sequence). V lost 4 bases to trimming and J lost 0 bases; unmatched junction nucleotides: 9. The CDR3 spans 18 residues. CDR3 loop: CASSSMTGTGGSTDTQYF. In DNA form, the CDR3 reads TGTGCCAGCAGCTCCATGACCGGGACAGGGGGTAGCACAGATACGCAGTATTTT.

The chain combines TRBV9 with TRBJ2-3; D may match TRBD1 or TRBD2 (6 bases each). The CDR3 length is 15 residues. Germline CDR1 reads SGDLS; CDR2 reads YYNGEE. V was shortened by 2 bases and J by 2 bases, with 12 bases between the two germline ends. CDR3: CASSVDPGATDTQYF. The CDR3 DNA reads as TGTGCCAGCAGCGTCGACCCGGGGGCCACAGATACGCAGTATTTT.

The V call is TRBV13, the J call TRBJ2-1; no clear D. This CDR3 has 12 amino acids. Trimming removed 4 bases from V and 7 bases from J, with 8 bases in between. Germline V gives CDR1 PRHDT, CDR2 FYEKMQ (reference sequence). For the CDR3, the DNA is TGTGCCAGCAGCTGGATGGGTAATGAGCAGTTCTTC. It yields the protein CASSWMGNEQFF.

This CDR3 reads CASSPASYGELFF. The CDR3 DNA reads as TGTGCCAGCAGCCCCGCGTCATACGGGGAGCTGTTTTTT. The rearrangement uses TRBV21-1 and TRBJ2-2; TRBD2, the D gene given by the table, was not confirmed from the DNA. TRBV21-1 is a pseudogene segment. The CDR3 sequence is 13 residues long.

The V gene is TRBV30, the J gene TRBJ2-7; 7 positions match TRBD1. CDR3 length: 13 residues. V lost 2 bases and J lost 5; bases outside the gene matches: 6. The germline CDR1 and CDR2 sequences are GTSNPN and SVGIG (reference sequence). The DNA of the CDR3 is TGTGCCTGGAGTCCCCTGACAGGGAACGAGCAGTACTTC. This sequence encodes CAWSPLTGNEQYF.

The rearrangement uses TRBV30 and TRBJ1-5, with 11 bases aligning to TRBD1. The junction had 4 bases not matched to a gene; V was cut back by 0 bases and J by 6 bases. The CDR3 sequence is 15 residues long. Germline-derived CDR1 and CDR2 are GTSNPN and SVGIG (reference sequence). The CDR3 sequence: CAWSVQGTGGQPQHF. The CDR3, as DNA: TGTGCCTGGAGTGTACAAGGGACAGGGGGTCAGCCCCAGCATTTT.

The DNA for the CDR3 is TGTGCCAGGGCTGGGACAGGGAAGGTGGGGGGTGACTATGGCTACACCTTC. It encodes CARAGTGKVGGDYGYTF. V and J are TRBV6-8 and TRBJ1-2; 9 bases align to TRBD1. The V gene end was trimmed by 9 bases and the J gene end by 3 bases; junction bases not matched to a gene: 17. Per the germline V gene, CDR1 is MNHGY and CDR2 is SAAAGT. CDR3 length equals 17 residues.

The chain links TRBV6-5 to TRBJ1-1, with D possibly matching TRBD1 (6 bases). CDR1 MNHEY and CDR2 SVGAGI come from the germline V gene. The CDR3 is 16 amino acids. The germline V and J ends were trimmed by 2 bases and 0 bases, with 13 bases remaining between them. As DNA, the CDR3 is TGTGCCAGCAGTTACAGATTTTGGGACATGAACACTGAAGCTTTCTTT. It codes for CASSYRFWDMNTEAFF.

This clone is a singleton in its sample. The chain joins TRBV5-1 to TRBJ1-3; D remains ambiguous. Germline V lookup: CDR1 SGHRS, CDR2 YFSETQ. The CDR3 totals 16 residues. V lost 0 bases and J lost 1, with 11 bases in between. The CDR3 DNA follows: TGCGCCAGCAGCTTGGCTGCAGGTTCATCTGGAAACACCATATATTTT. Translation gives CASSLAAGSSGNTIYF.

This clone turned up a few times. The CDR3: CASSLNPGGGTEAFF. CDR3 nucleotide sequence: TGTGCCAGCAGCTTAAATCCAGGGGGCGGCACTGAAGCTTTCTTT. The V gene is TRBV7-3, the J gene TRBJ1-1, with TRBD1 matching 8 bases. Germline V gene lookup returns CDR1 SGHTA and CDR2 FQGTGA. This CDR3 has 15 residues. V lost 1 base and J lost 4; bases outside the gene matches: 5.

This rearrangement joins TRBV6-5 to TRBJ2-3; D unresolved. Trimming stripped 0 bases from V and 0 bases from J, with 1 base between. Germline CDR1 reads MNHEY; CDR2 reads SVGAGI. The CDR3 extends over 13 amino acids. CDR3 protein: CASSYSSTDTQYF. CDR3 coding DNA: TGTGCCAGCAGTTACTCTAGCACAGATACGCAGTATTTT.

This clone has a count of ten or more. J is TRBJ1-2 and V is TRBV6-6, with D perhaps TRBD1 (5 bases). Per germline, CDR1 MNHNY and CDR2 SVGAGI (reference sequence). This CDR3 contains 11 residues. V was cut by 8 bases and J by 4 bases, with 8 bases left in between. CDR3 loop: CASGGGYGYTF. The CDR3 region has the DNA TGTGCCAGCGGGGGGGGCTATGGCTACACCTTC.

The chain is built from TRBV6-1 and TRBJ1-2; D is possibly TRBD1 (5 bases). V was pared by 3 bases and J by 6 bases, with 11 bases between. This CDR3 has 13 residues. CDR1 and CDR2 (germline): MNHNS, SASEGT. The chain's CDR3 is CASSDRVFNGYTF. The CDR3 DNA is TGTGCCAGCAGTGACAGGGTATTTAATGGCTACACCTTC.

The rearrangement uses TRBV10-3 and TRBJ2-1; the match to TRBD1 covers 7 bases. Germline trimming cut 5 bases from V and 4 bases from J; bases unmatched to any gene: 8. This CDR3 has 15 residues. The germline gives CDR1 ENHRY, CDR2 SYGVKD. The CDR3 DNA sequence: TGTGCCATCAGTACGCCGGGACAGCCTTACAATGAGCAGTTCTTC. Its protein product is CAISTPGQPYNEQFF.